These 26 T cell receptor beta chains were all obtained from the same sample, sequenced in a study of cytomegalovirus exposure and HLA in healthy donors. The PCR contained 60 Vbeta and 13 Jbeta primers. TCRdb's copy holds only in-frame clones and misses some; the assay was immunoSEQ multiplex PCR. Of approximately 150,000 clones listed, under 75% were seen once; the top ten hold approximately 6.6%. The specimen was PBMCs. All receptors derive from a woman aged 55-70 years in good health and CMV-seropositive.

This clone appeared a single time. Other DNA sequences in this specimen translate into the identical CDR3. The chain carries TRBV30 and TRBJ1-5; a weak D match, TRBD1 (6 bases). With 1 base removed from V and 4 bases from J, the gap between germline ends came to 8 bases. Germline V gene lookup returns CDR1 GTSNPN and CDR2 SVGIG (reference sequence). The CDR3 covers 13 residues. In DNA form, the CDR3 reads TGTGCCTGGAGTGGTCAGGGGAATCAGCCCCAGCATTTT. Protein product: CAWSGQGNQPQHF.

The chain uses TRBV7-3 and TRBJ2-6; TRBD1 matches at 9 bases. Germline V lookup: CDR1 SGHTA, CDR2 FQGTGA. The ends lost 4 bases at V and 4 bases at J; junction bases unmatched: 8. The CDR3 contains 17 residues. CDR3 nucleotide sequence: TGTGCCAGCAGCTCTCCACAGGGGGCGGGCGGGGCCAACGTCCTGACTTTC. This encodes CASSSPQGAGGANVLTF.

This clone occurred many times. This sequence joins TRBV28 and TRBJ2-7, with TRBD1 matching over 9 bases. The junction had 12 bases not matched to a gene; V was cut back by 5 bases and J by 7 bases. The germline V gene encodes CDR1 MDHEN and CDR2 SYDVKM. CDR3 size: 15 residues. The CDR3 nucleotides read TGTGCCAGCAGTCAATTCCGGGACAGGGACGATGAGCAGTACTTC. Translation: CASSQFRDRDDEQYF. Variable domain in full (rest from reference TRBV28 and TRBJ2-7): DVKVTQSSRYLVKRTGEKVFLECVQDMDHENMFWYRQDPGLGLRLIYFSYDVKMKEKGDIPEGYSVSREKKERFSLILESASTNQTSMYLCASSQFRDRDDEQYFGPGTRLTVT.

This clone showed up just a few times. The V gene is TRBV5-1, the J gene TRBJ2-5; 10 nucleotides match TRBD2. Per germline, CDR1 SGHRS and CDR2 YFSETQ. CDR3 size: 18 residues. The junction had 12 bases not matched to a gene; V was cut back by 4 bases and J by 0 bases. The CDR3 DNA follows: TGCGCCAGCAGCCGGGCCCCTAGCGGGAGTGCCTACCAAGAGACCCAGTACTTC. Translated: CASSRAPSGSAYQETQYF.

The chain links TRBV19 to TRBJ2-3; D remains ambiguous. Germline values: CDR1 LNHDA, CDR2 SQIVND (reference sequence). The ends were cut back, 3 bases at V and 2 bases at J, with 12 bases in the middle. The CDR3 spans 15 residues. CDR3 coding DNA: TGTGCCAGTAGTATCTCAGAGCGCCTCACAGATACGCAGTATTTT. Translation: CASSISERLTDTQYF.

The chain has TRBV7-3 and TRBJ1-3; D is undetermined. The germline V gene encodes CDR1 SGHTA and CDR2 FQGTGA. V was clipped by 1 base and J by 0 bases, with 13 bases between them. The CDR3 loop spans 17 amino acids. The CDR3, as DNA: TGTGCCAGCAGCTTAAACCCGGTCCCGAGCTCTGGAAACACCATATATTTT. The encoded protein is CASSLNPVPSSGNTIYF.

J is TRBJ2-7 and V is TRBV19, with 8 bases matching TRBD1. J was trimmed by 0 bases and V by 0 bases; bases with no gene match: 4. Germline V CDR1 and CDR2: LNHDA, SQIVND (reference sequence). CDR3 size: 16 residues. The CDR3: CASSIDGQGSSYEQYF. In DNA, the CDR3 is TGTGCCAGTAGTATAGATGGACAGGGTAGCTCCTACGAGCAGTACTTC. Using reference TRBV19 and TRBJ2-7 for the parts outside the CDR3, the full variable domain is DGGITQSPKYLFRKEGQNVTLSCEQNLNHDAMYWYRQDPGQGLRLIYYSQIVNDFQKGDIAEGYSVSREKKESFPLTVTSAQKNPTAFYLCASSIDGQGSSYEQYFGPGTRLTVT.

The chain joins TRBV7-3 to TRBJ2-3; TRBD2 matches at 8 bases. The J segment lost 4 bases and the V segment lost 5 bases, leaving 8 bases of the junction unmatched. CDR1 and CDR2 from the germline V gene are SGHTA and FQGTGA. This CDR3 contains 15 residues. CDR3 sequence: CASSLSGRGSDTQYF. CDR3 nucleotides: TGTGCCAGCAGCCTGAGCGGGAGAGGGTCAGATACGCAGTATTTT.

The V and J genes are TRBV7-8 and TRBJ2-1; TRBD2 matches at 7 bases. Trimming took 1 base from V and 5 from J; bases not matched to a gene: 5. In germline, CDR1 is SGHVS, CDR2 FQNEAQ. The CDR3 loop spans 15 amino acids. The CDR3 region is CASSLGGGFNNEQFF. The CDR3 bases are TGTGCCAGCAGCTTAGGGGGGGGATTTAACAATGAGCAGTTCTTC.

This clone was detected a few times. The J gene is TRBJ1-2, the V gene TRBV30; possibly TRBD1 for D (5 bases). Trimming removed 0 bases from V and 8 bases from J, with 13 bases in between. The CDR3 loop spans 13 amino acids. Germline V gene data show CDR1 as GTSNPN and CDR2 as SVGIG (reference sequence). The CDR3 protein is CAWSVFQGGGYTF. DNA of the CDR3: TGTGCCTGGAGTGTATTCCAGGGAGGGGGCTACACCTTC. Full variable domain (outside the CDR3, taken from reference TRBV30 and TRBJ1-2): SQTIHQWPATLVQPVGSPLSLECTVEGTSNPNLYWYRQAAGRGLQLLFYSVGIGQISSEVPQNLSASRPQDRQFILSSKKLLLSDSGFYLCAWSVFQGGGYTFGSGTRLTVV.

This clone occurred a few times. V and J are TRBV13 and TRBJ2-7; 8 bases agree with TRBD2. In germline, CDR1 is PRHDT, CDR2 FYEKMQ (reference sequence). Trimming at V came to 0 bases and at J to 2 bases, leaving 3 bases not matched to a gene. This CDR3 is 15 amino acids long. The CDR3 protein is CASSLGLAGPYEQYF. The CDR3 DNA follows: TGTGCCAGCAGCTTAGGCCTAGCGGGTCCCTACGAGCAGTACTTC.

Of note for this clone: The sample carries other DNA sequences with the same CDR3. The V call is TRBV27, the J call TRBJ2-5; D perhaps matches TRBD1 (6 bases). The end of the DNA aligns better with TRBJ2-7, so the J call may be wrong. CDR3 length: 13 residues. Per germline, CDR1 MNHEY and CDR2 SMNVEV (reference sequence). In nucleotides, the CDR3 is TGTGCCAGCAGTTTAAGGGGGTCCTACGAGCAGTACTTC. This gives the protein CASSLRGSYEQYF.

This rearrangement joins TRBV7-7 to TRBJ2-7, with TRBD1 identical over 9 bases. Looked up from germline, CDR1 is SSHAT and CDR2 is FNYEAQ (reference sequence). CDR3 length: 15 residues. V lost 5 bases and J lost 2; bases outside the gene matches: 7. CDR3 loop: CASSLGQGAPYEQYF. CDR3 DNA: TGTGCCAGCAGCCTGGGACAGGGTGCCCCCTACGAGCAGTACTTC.

The V call is TRBV30, the J call TRBJ1-5, with D perhaps matching TRBD1 (6 bases). V lost 4 bases, J lost 3 bases, and 22 bases lay in between. Germline V gives CDR1 GTSNPN, CDR2 SVGIG (reference sequence). The CDR3 has 17 amino acids. The CDR3 reads CAWNLGGGRLTNQPQHF. The CDR3 DNA follows: TGTGCCTGGAACCTAGGGGGGGGGAGGCTTACCAATCAGCCCCAGCATTTT.

This clone was seen a few times. This rearrangement joins TRBV28 to TRBJ2-1, with 10 bases that match TRBD2. The germline gives CDR1 MDHEN, CDR2 SYDVKM. The CDR3 consists of 18 residues. V was pared by 3 bases and J by 4 bases, with 12 bases of the junction left unmatched. The CDR3 DNA reads as TGTGCCAGCAGTTTTGAACTAGCGGGGAGCGAGGGGTACAATGAGCAGTTCTTC. Encoded protein: CASSFELAGSEGYNEQFF.

The J gene is TRBJ2-3, the V gene TRBV9; D is undetermined. Trimming pared 3 bases from V and 1 base from J, leaving 9 bases between. There are 14 residues in the CDR3. Germline V gene lookup returns CDR1 SGDLS and CDR2 YYNGEE. The CDR3 DNA is TGTGCCAGCAGCGGGAGCGCCGGCACAGATACGCAGTATTTT. This codes for CASSGSAGTDTQYF.

This clone turned up a few times. The V call is TRBV7-9, the J call TRBJ2-5; a possible D gene is TRBD1 (6 bases). V lost 4 bases and J lost 5, with 14 bases in between. The germline V gene has CDR1 SEHNR and CDR2 FQNEAQ (reference sequence). This CDR3 contains 14 residues. CDR3 in amino acids: CASSSYRVKETQYF. CDR3 nucleotides: TGTGCCAGCAGCTCATACAGGGTTAAGGAGACCCAGTACTTC.

The V gene is TRBV5-4, the J gene TRBJ2-6; D is perhaps TRBD1 (5 bases). Germline V gene sequence: CDR1 SGHNT, CDR2 YYREEE (reference sequence). The V gene lost 6 bases and the J gene lost 0 bases, with 7 bases spanning the gap. This CDR3 contains 14 residues. CDR3 nucleotides: TGTGCCAGCATGGACAACTCTGGGGCCAACGTCCTGACTTTC. Its protein product is CASMDNSGANVLTF.

V usage is TRBV15 and J usage is TRBJ2-1; a possible D gene is TRBD2 (6 bases). Germline assignment: CDR1 LNHNV and CDR2 YYDKDF (reference sequence). This CDR3 has 14 residues. V was trimmed by 7 bases and J by 5 bases, leaving 15 bases between them. This CDR3 is CATNGGTLDNEQFF. CDR3 sequence (DNA): TGTGCCACCAATGGGGGGACTTTGGACAATGAGCAGTTCTTC. Looking up the rest from reference TRBV15 and TRBJ2-1 gives the full variable domain: DAMVIQNPRYQVTQFGKPVTLSCSQTLNHNVMYWYQQKSSQAPKLLFHYYDKDFNNEADTPDNFQSRRPNTSFCFLDIRSPGLGDTAMYLCATNGGTLDNEQFFGPGTRLTVL.

The chain combines TRBV28 with TRBJ2-1; D is possibly TRBD2 (6 bases). CDR3 length equals 15 residues. Germline loops: CDR1 MDHEN, CDR2 SYDVKM. Trimming removed 6 bases from V and 0 bases from J, with 12 bases in between. The CDR3 here is CASRPTSTSYNEQFF. Here the CDR3 DNA reads TGTGCCAGCAGACCAACTAGCACCTCCTACAATGAGCAGTTCTTC.

J is TRBJ2-1 and V is TRBV10-3, with TRBD2 matching over 10 bases. CDR1 ENHRY and CDR2 SYGVKD come from the germline V gene. The CDR3 length is 15 residues. V shed 4 bases, J shed 6 bases, and the junction held 6 bases outside the gene matches. CDR3 region: CAISASSGRTNEQFF. CDR3 in DNA: TGTGCCATCAGTGCTTCTAGCGGGAGAACCAATGAGCAGTTCTTC.

This chain uses TRBV5-1 with TRBJ1-1, with D possibly matching TRBD1 (5 bases). The CDR3 extends over 15 amino acids. V lost 3 bases and J 0 bases, leaving 12 bases between the germline ends. The germline V gene encodes CDR1 SGHRS and CDR2 YFSETQ. This CDR3 reads CASSSSGNMNTEAFF. In DNA, the CDR3 is TGCGCCAGCAGCTCCTCAGGGAACATGAACACTGAAGCTTTCTTT.

The chain links TRBV9 to TRBJ2-3, with no clear D. CDR1 and CDR2 from the germline V gene are SGDLS and YYNGEE. The CDR3 runs 16 residues. The V gene lost 0 bases and the J gene lost 1 base, with 12 bases spanning the gap. In nucleotides, the CDR3 is TGTGCCAGCAGCGTAGCTGGGCAGATAGGCACAGATACGCAGTATTTT. Its translation is CASSVAGQIGTDTQYF.

This clone was seen only once. The J gene is TRBJ2-1, the V gene TRBV5-8; 7 nucleotides align to TRBD1. After removal of 4 bases from V and 2 bases from J, the junction contained 9 bases not matched to a gene. In germline, CDR1 is SGHTS, CDR2 YDEGEE. The CDR3 spans 16 residues. The CDR3 nucleotides read TGTGCCAGCAGCCCTAATACGGGACAGCCCTACAATGAGCAGTTCTTC. It is translated as CASSPNTGQPYNEQFF.

The chain recombines TRBV23-1 with TRBJ2-7; perhaps TRBD2 as D (5 bases). TRBV23-1 is identified as an open reading frame with a role that is uncertain. This CDR3 comprises 14 residues. V was clipped by 7 bases and J by 2 bases, with 15 bases between them. CDR3 sequence: CASNGHEGPYEQYF. In DNA form, the CDR3 reads TGCGCCAGCAACGGCCACGAGGGCCCCTACGAGCAGTACTTC.

The genes are TRBV28 and TRBJ1-1, with 8 bases fitting TRBD1. Looked up from germline, CDR1 is MDHEN and CDR2 is SYDVKM. Losses at the gene ends were 6 bases for V and 0 bases for J; bases not matched to a gene: 3. The CDR3 sequence is 14 residues long. The DNA for the CDR3 is TGTGCCAGCAGATCAGGGGGCATGAACACTGAAGCTTTCTTT. Protein: CASRSGGMNTEAFF.